This is a list of T cell receptor beta chains from one sample in a study of graft-versus-host responses after intestinal transplantation. Here immunoSEQ multiplex PCR was the method, and the copy in TCRdb shows in-frame clones only, minus some. This sample has fewer than 85,000 clones, with approximately 93% found just once. What these receptors recognize is not known. The sample was unstimulated CD8+ T cells sorted from spleen or lymph node cells, taken before intestinal transplant. The receptors here all came from a human donor who received an intestinal transplant. Both conserved end residues are part of each CDR3. Fields, in order: V gene, J gene, D gene, clone size, CDR3 protein, CDR3 DNA. D genes are given only for firm matches. A row's size may be missing; if present it is once, few, many or a size class.

TRBV12-5	TRBJ2-3	TRBD2	-	CASGPSGNVADTQYF	TGTGCTAGTGGTCCTAGCGGGAATGTGGCAGATACGCAGTATTTT
TRBV28	TRBJ2-3	TRBD2	-	CASSFIFSSGRIDTQYF	TGTGCCAGCAGTTTTATCTTCTCTAGCGGGAGAATAGATACGCAGTATTTT
TRBV7-6	TRBJ1-4	TRBD1	-	CASSLGTGGFSSLNEKLFF	TGTGCCAGCAGCTTAGGGACAGGGGGCTTCAGCAGCCTAAATGAAAAACTGTTTTTT
TRBV27	TRBJ1-2	-	-	CASSLVGRLPLGYTF	TGTGCCAGCAGTTTAGTCGGGAGGTTGCCGCTCGGCTACACCTTC
TRBV29-1	TRBJ1-1	TRBD1	-	CSVGGQASEVDTEAFF	TGCAGCGTGGGGGGACAGGCCTCGGAGGTGGACACTGAAGCTTTCTTT
TRBV4-1	TRBJ2-1	-	-	CASSQDGRDSTYNEQFF	TGCGCCAGCAGCCAAGACGGAAGAGACAGTACCTACAATGAGCAGTTCTTC
TRBV9	TRBJ1-4	TRBD1	-	CASSVSGGTGGEKLFF	TGTGCCAGCAGCGTATCCGGCGGGACAGGGGGTGAAAAACTGTTTTTT
TRBV4-1	TRBJ1-4	TRBD1	-	CASSQSDRRPNEKLFF	TGCGCCAGCAGCCAATCGGACAGGAGGCCTAATGAAAAACTGTTTTTT
TRBV13	TRBJ2-3	-	-	CASSLLRDTQYF	TGTGCCAGCAGCTTACTCCGCGATACGCAGTATTTT
TRBV19	TRBJ1-5	-	-	CASSIPPHGQKREENQPQHF	TGTGCCAGTAGTATTCCCCCCCATGGACAGAAAAGGGAGGAAAATCAGCCCCAGCATTTT
TRBV28	TRBJ2-7	TRBD2	-	CASSFWTSGAYEQYF	TGTGCCAGCAGTTTCTGGACTAGTGGTGCCTACGAGCAGTACTTC
TRBV7-7	TRBJ2-2	-	-	CASSASGMGPNTGELFF	TGTGCCAGCAGCGCATCAGGCATGGGCCCCAACACCGGGGAGCTGTTTTTT
TRBV5-1	TRBJ2-3	-	-	CASSQILYTSTDTQYF	TGCGCCAGCAGCCAAATCCTCTACACCAGCACAGATACGCAGTATTTT
TRBV9	TRBJ1-5	-	-	CASSVIPSDGKGDNQPQHF	TGTGCCAGCAGCGTAATCCCTAGTGACGGTAAAGGGGATAATCAGCCCCAGCATTTT
TRBV13	TRBJ2-1	-	once	CASSSEELRGDNEQFF	TGTGCCAGCAGCTCAGAAGAACTCCGAGGCGACAATGAGCAGTTCTTC
TRBV30	TRBJ1-1	-	-	CAWGEAFF	TGTGCCTGGGGCGAAGCTTTCTTT
TRBV6-5	TRBJ2-7	-	-	CASILGTPREQYF	TGTGCCAGCATCCTCGGGACTCCACGCGAGCAGTACTTC
TRBV6-5	TRBJ2-7	TRBD1	-	CASSPTTGVRTEQYF	TGTGCCAGCAGTCCCACGACAGGGGTCCGTACAGAGCAGTACTTC
TRBV7-9	TRBJ2-2	-	-	CASSPPGGGELFF	TGTGCCAGCAGCCCCCCCGGGGGCGGGGAGCTGTTTTTT
TRBV7-2	TRBJ2-5	TRBD2	-	CASSYGLAVQETQYF	TGTGCCAGCAGCTACGGACTAGCGGTTCAAGAGACCCAATACTTC
TRBV27	TRBJ1-2	-	-	CASSLARGGGYGYTF	TGTGCCAGCAGCCTCGCCAGGGGCGGCGGCTATGGCTACACCTTC
TRBV5-1	TRBJ2-7	-	-	CASSWNGPGLEQYF	TGCGCCAGCAGCTGGAACGGCCCCGGGCTCGAGCAGTACTTC
TRBV2	TRBJ2-7	-	-	CASSEYKGSYEQYF	TGTGCCAGCAGTGAATATAAGGGGTCCTACGAGCAGTACTTC
TRBV6-1	TRBJ1-3	-	-	CAGSQMGNTIYF	TGTGCCGGATCCCAAATGGGAAACACCATATATTTT
TRBV6-1	TRBJ2-2	-	-	CASSWTSTGELFF	TGTGCCAGCAGTTGGACAAGTACCGGGGAGCTGTTTTTT
TRBV21-1	TRBJ2-6	-	-	CASSCSVLQQSRANVLTF	TGTGCCAGCAGTTGTTCAGTGCTACAACAAAGTCGGGCCAACGTCCTGACTTTC
TRBV28	TRBJ1-2	TRBD1	-	CASSQPPPGQGLVGIYGYTF	TGTGCCAGCAGCCAACCACCACCGGGACAGGGGTTGGTGGGTATCTATGGCTACACCTTC
TRBV28	TRBJ2-1	-	-	CASRVRNEQFF	TGTGCCAGCAGAGTAAGGAATGAGCAGTTCTTC
TRBV27	TRBJ2-2	TRBD2	-	CASSPYSGRTGELFF	TGTGCCAGCAGTCCCTATAGCGGGAGGACCGGGGAGCTGTTTTTT
TRBV7-9	TRBJ2-1	-	-	CASPSSLGAGEQFF	TGTGCCAGCCCGTCGTCTCTGGGAGCGGGTGAGCAGTTCTTC
TRBV27	TRBJ2-7	TRBD2	-	CASSFLADPSYEQYF	TGTGCCAGCAGTTTTCTAGCGGACCCCTCCTACGAGCAGTACTTC